The entry below describes one T cell receptor beta chain. These data originate in a study of blood T cell repertoires in COVID-19. Study as a whole: The United States, Italy and Spain supplied acute and convalescent COVID-19 samples. The analysed material was cDNA or gDNA that came from T cells, B-cell-depleted T cells, or PBMCs.

Authors' processing steps: Scientists estimated how many nucleated cells there were by amplifying reference gene primers. Sequencing was performed with immunoSEQ multiplex PCR; in TCRdb, only in-frame clones are kept and a portion is missing. That table is the source of V, J and clone size, and D and trimming were worked out from the DNA. The table has around 250,000 clones, 65% to 85% seen once. Germline V gene sequence: CDR1 SGDLS, CDR2 YYNGEE. V was clipped by 4 bases and J by 2 bases; unmatched bases: 7. This CDR3 contains 15 residues. The rearrangement links TRBV9 to TRBJ1-1; 8 nucleotides line up with TRBD1. The sequenced sample consisted of peripheral blood. The TCR originated in a woman in her thirties or forties who had recovered from COVID-19. CDR3 nucleotide sequence: TGTGCCAGCAGCAAAGGACAGGGCCTAAACACTGAAGCTTTCTTT. Translation gives CASSKGQGLNTEAFF.